These T cell receptor beta chains were read from a single sample in a study of T cells after yellow fever vaccination. TCRdb fed the 5' RACE reads into MiXCR, producing one record per CDR3 protein. The sample shows approximately 240,000 distinct CDR3 sequences, 3.6% of them seen only once. Source: PBMCs, taken 15 days after the yellow fever booster vaccination. Receptors were obtained from a man in his late teens or twenties who received the YFV17D yellow fever vaccine. The CDR3 runs from the conserved cysteine through the conserved F or W. A D gene is named only where the DNA matches it firmly. The size field reads once, few or many counts, or a class when the clone is expanded.

TRBV3-1	TRBJ2-1	.	many	CASSPMGGWEQFF	TGTGCCAGCAGCCCAATGGGGGGCTGGGAGCAGTTCTTC
TRBV3-1	TRBJ1-4	.	many	CASSQDTGANEKLFF	TGTGCCAGCAGCCAAGATACGGGGGCGAATGAAAAACTGTTTTTT
TRBV5-1	TRBJ1-2	TRBD1	many	CASSNPGQGNYGYTF	TGCGCCAGCAGCAATCCGGGACAGGGAAACTATGGCTACACCTTC
TRBV14	TRBJ1-2	.	many	CASSQDSLEVGYGYTF	TGTGCCAGCAGCCAAGACTCCCTGGAGGTGGGCTATGGCTACACCTTC
TRBV15	TRBJ1-1	.	many	CATSRGRMNTEAFF	TGTGCCACCAGCAGAGGACGGATGAACACTGAAGCTTTCTTT
TRBV4-1	TRBJ1-5	TRBD1	many	CASSQVGQTSSPQHF	TGCGCCAGCAGCCAAGTGGGACAGACCAGCTCTCCCCAGCATTTT
TRBV12-3/TRBV12-4	TRBJ1-5	.	many	CASSFRGRSNQPQHF	TGTGCCAGCAGTTTTCGTGGACGCAGCAATCAGCCCCAGCATTTT
TRBV6-5	TRBJ1-5	.	many	CASSLFRGNQPQHF	TGTGCCAGCAGTTTGTTCAGGGGCAATCAGCCCCAGCATTTT
TRBV5-1	TRBJ2-2	.	many	CASSLEVGANTGELFF	TGCGCCAGCAGCTTGGAGGTCGGGGCGAACACCGGGGAGCTGTTTTTT
TRBV7-9	TRBJ2-3	TRBD2	many	CASSLFGSGGTDTQYF	TGTGCCAGCAGCTTGTTCGGTAGCGGGGGCACAGATACGCAGTATTTT
TRBV4-1	TRBJ1-4	TRBD1	many	CASSRTTGWDKEKLFF	TGCGCCAGCAGTCGAACGACAGGGTGGGACAAGGAAAAACTGTTTTTT